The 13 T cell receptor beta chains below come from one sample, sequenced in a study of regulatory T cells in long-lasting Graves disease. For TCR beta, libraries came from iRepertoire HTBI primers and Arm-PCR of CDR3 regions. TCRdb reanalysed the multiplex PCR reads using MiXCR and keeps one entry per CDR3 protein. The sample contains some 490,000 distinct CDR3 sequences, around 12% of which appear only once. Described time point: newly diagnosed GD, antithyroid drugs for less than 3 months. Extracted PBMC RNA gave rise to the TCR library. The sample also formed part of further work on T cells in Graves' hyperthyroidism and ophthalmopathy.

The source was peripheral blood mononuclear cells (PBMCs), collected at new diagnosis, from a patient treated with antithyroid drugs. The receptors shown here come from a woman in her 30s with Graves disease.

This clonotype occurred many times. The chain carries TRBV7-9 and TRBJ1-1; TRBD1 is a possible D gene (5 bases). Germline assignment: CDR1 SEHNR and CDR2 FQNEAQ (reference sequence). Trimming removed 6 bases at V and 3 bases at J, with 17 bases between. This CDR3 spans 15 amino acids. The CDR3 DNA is TGTGCCAGCAGTAGCCACCTGGGGCCGGACACTGAAGCTTTCTTT. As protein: CASSSHLGPDTEAFF.

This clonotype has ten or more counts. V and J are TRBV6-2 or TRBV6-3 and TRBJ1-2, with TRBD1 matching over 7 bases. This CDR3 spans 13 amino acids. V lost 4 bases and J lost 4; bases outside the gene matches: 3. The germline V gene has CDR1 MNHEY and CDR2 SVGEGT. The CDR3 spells CASSSTGTYGYTF. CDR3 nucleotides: TGTGCCAGCAGTTCGACAGGGACCTATGGCTACACCTTC.

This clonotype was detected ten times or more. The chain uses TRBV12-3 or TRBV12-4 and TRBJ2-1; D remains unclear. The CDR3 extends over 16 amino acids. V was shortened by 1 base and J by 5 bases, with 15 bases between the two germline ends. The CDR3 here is CASSLDVPSLNNEQFF. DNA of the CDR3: TGTGCCAGCAGTTTAGATGTCCCCAGCCTCAACAATGAGCAGTTCTTC.

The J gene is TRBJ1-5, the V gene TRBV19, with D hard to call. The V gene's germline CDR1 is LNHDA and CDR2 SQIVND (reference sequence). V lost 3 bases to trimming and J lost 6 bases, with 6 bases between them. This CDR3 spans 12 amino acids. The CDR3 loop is CASSISSQPQHF. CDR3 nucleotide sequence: TGTGCCAGTAGTATCTCAAGTCAGCCCCAGCATTTT.

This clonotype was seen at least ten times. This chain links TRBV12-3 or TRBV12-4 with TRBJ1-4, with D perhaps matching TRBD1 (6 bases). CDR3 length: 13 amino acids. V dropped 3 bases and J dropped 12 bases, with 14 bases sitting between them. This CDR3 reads CASSLMRQGQLFF. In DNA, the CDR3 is TGTGCCAGCAGTTTGATGAGGCAGGGGCAACTGTTTTTT.

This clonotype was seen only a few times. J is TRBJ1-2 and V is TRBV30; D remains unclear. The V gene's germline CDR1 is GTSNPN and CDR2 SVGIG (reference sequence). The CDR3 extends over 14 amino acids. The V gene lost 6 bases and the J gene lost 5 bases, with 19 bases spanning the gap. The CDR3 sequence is CACSVGLAPYGYTF. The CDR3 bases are TGTGCCTGCTCAGTCGGTTTGGCACCTTATGGCTACACCTTC.

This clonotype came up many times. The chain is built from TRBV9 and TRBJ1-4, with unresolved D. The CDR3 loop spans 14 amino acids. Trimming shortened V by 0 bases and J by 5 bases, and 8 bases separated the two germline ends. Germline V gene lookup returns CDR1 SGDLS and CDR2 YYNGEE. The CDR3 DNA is TGTGCCAGCAGCGTAGACGGAAGAAATGAAAAACTGTTTTTT. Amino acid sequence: CASSVDGRNEKLFF.

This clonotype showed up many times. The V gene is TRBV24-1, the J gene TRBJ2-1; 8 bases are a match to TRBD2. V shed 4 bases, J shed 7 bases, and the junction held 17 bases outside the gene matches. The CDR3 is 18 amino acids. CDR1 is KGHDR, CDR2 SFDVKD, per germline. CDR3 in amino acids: CATSDQLYKAGAGNEQFF. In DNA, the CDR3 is TGTGCCACCAGTGACCAATTATACAAAGCGGGAGCTGGTAATGAGCAGTTCTTC.

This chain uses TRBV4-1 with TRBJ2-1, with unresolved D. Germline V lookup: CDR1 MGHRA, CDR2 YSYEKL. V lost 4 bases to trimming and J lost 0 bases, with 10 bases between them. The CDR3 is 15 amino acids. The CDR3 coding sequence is TGCGCCAGCAGCCTACGCGCGAGCTCCTACAATGAGCAGTTCTTC. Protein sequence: CASSLRASSYNEQFF.

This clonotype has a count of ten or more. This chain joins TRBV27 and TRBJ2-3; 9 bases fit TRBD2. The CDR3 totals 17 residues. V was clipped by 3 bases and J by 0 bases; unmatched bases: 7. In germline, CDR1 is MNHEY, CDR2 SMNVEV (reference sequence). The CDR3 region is CASSFSRGRDSTDTQYF. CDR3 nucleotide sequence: TGTGCCAGCAGTTTCAGTCGCGGGAGGGATAGCACAGATACGCAGTATTTT.

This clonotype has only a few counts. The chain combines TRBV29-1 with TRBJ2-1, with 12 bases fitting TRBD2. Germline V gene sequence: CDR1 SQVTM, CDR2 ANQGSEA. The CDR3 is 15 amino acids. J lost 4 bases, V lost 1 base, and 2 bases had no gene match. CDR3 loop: CSVEVGLAGYNEQFF. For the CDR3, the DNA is TGCAGCGTTGAAGTAGGACTAGCGGGATACAATGAGCAGTTCTTC.

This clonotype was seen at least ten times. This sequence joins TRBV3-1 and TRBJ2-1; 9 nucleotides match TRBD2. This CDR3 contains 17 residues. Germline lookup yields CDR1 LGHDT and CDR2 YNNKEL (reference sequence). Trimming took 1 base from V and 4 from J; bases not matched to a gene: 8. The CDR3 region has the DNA TGTGCCAGCAGCCAAGGTGACCTAGCGGGGCCATACAATGAGCAGTTCTTC. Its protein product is CASSQGDLAGPYNEQFF.

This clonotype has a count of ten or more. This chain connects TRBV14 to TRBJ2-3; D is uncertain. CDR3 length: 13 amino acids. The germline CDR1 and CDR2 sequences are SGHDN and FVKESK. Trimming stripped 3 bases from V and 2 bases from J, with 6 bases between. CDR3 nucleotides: TGTGCCAGCAGCCATTTCGTCACAGATACGCAGTATTTT. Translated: CASSHFVTDTQYF.